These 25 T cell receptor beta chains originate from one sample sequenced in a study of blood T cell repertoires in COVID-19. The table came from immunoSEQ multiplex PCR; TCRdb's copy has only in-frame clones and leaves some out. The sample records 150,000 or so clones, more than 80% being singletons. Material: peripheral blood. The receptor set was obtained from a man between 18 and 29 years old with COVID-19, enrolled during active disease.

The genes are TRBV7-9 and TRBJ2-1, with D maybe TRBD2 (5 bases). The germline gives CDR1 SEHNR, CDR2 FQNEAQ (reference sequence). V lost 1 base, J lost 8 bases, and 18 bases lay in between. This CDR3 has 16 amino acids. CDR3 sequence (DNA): TGTGCCAGCAGCTTAGGTCGTTCGGACTCACGGGATGAGCAGTTCTTC. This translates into CASSLGRSDSRDEQFF.

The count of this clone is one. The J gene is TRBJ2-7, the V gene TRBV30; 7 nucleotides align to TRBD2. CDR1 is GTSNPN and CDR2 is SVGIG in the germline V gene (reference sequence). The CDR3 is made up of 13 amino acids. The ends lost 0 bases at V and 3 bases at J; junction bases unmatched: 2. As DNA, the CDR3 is TGTGCCTGGAGTGTCGGCGGGGGCTACGAGCAGTACTTC. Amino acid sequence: CAWSVGGGYEQYF.

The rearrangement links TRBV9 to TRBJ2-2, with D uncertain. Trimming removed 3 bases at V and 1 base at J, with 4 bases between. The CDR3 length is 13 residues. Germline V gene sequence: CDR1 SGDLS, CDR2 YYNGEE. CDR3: CASSAQNTGELFF. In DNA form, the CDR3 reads TGTGCCAGCAGCGCACAGAACACCGGGGAGCTGTTTTTT. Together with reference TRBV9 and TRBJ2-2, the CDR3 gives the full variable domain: DSGVTQTPKHLITATGQRVTLRCSPRSGDLSVYWYQQSLDQGLQFLIQYYNGEERAKGNILERFSAQQFPDLHSELNLSSLELGDSALYFCASSAQNTGELFFGEGSRLTVL.

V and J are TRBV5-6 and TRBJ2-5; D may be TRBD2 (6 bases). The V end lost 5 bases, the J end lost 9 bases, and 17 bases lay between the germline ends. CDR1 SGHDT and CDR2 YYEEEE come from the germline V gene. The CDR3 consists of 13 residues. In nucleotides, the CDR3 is TGTGCCAGCAGGGGGGGAACAAGGACATCCCAGTACTTC. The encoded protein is CASRGGTRTSQYF.

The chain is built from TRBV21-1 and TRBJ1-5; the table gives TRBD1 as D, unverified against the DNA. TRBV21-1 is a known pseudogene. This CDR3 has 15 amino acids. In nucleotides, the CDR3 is TGTGCCAGCAGCAAAAGTAAACATAGCAATCAGCCCCAGCATTTT. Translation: CASSKSKHSNQPQHF.

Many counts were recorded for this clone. The CDR3 sequence: CASGFRDTSQYGYTF. The CDR3 bases are TGTGCTAGTGGTTTCAGGGATACCTCCCAATATGGCTACACCTTC. The J gene is TRBJ1-2, the V gene TRBV12-5, with D maybe TRBD1 (5 bases). Germline V gene lookup returns CDR1 LGHNT and CDR2 FRNRAP. Trimming shortened V by 3 bases and J by 5 bases, and 16 bases separated the two germline ends. The CDR3 runs 15 residues.

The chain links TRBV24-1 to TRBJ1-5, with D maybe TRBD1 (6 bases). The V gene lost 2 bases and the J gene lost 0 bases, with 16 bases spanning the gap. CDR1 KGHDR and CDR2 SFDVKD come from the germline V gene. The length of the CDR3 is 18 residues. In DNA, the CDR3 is TGTGCCACCAGTGATTGGACAGAACCGCCCTATAGCAATCAGCCCCAGCATTTT. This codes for CATSDWTEPPYSNQPQHF.

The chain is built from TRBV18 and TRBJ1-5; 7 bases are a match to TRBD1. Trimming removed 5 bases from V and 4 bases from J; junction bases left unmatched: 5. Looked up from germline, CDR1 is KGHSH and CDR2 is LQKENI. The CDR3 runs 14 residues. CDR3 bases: TGTGCCAGCTCAACAGGGGTTCGGAATCAGCCCCAGCATTTT. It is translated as CASSTGVRNQPQHF.

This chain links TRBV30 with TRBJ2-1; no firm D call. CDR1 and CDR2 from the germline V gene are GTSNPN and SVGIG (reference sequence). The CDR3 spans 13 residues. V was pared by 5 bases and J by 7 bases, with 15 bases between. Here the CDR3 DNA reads TGTGCCTGGGTCTCCTTAGTGGAGAATGAGCAGTTCTTC. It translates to CAWVSLVENEQFF.

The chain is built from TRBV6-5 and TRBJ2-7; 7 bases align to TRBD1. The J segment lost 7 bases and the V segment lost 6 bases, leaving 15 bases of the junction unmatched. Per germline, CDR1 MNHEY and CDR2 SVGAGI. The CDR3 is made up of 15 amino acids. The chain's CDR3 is CASSYSTGSVSEQYF. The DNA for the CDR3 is TGTGCCAGCAGCTATTCGACAGGGTCTGTGAGTGAGCAGTACTTC.

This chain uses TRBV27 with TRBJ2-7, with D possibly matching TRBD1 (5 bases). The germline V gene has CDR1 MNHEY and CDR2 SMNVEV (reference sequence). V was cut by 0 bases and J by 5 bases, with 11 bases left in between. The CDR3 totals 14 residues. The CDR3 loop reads CASSLSPGSNEQYF. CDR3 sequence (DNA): TGTGCCAGCAGTTTATCACCAGGGTCCAACGAGCAGTACTTC.

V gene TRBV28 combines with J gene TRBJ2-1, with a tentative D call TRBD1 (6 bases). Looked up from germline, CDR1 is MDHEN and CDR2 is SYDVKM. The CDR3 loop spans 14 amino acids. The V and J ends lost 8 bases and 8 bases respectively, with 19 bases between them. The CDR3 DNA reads TGTGCCAGCGTAGGGCTAGGGGGTATCCATGAGCAGTTCTTC. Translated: CASVGLGGIHEQFF.

In DNA form, the CDR3 reads TGTGCCACCCGGTTCTCTGGGGCCAACGTCCTGACTTTC. Translation: CATRFSGANVLTF. The rearrangement uses TRBV6-5 and TRBJ2-6; D is unresolved. CDR1 is MNHEY and CDR2 is SVGAGI in the germline V gene. The CDR3 extends over 13 amino acids. V gave up 10 bases and J gave up 0 bases, with 7 bases separating them.

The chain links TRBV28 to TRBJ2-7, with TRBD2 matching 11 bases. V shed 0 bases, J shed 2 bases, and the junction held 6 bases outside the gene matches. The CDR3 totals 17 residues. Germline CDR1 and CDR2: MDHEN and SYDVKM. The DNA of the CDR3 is TGTGCCAGCAGTTTATGGAAGGGGACTAGCGGACCCTACGAGCAGTACTTC. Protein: CASSLWKGTSGPYEQYF.

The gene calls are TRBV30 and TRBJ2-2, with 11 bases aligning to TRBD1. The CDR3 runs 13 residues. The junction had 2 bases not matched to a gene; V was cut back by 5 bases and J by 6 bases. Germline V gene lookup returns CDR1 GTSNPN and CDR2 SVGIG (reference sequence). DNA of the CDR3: TGTGCCTGGTGGACAGGGGGCCCCGGGGAGCTGTTTTTT. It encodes CAWWTGGPGELFF.

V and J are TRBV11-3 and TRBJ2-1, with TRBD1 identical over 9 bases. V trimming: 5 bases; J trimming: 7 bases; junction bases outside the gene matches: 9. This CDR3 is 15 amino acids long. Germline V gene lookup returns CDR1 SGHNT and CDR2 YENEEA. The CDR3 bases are TGTGCCAGCAGCGGACCCGGGACAGGGCTTAATGAGCAGTTCTTC. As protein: CASSGPGTGLNEQFF. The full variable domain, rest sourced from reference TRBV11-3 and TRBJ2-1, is EAGVVQSPRYKIIEKKQPVAFWCNPISGHNTLYWYLQNLGQGPELLIRYENEEAVDDSQLPKDRFSAERLKGVDSTLKIQPAELGDSAVYLCASSGPGTGLNEQFFGPGTRLTVL.

This CDR3 reads CASSFGRGDATEAFF. The CDR3 nucleotides are TGTGCCAGCAGTTTCGGGCGGGGGGACGCCACTGAAGCTTTCTTT. V is TRBV28 and J is TRBJ1-1; D perhaps matches TRBD1 (5 bases). The CDR3 totals 15 residues. Trimming removed 3 bases at V and 4 bases at J, with 15 bases between. CDR1 is MDHEN and CDR2 is SYDVKM in the germline V gene.

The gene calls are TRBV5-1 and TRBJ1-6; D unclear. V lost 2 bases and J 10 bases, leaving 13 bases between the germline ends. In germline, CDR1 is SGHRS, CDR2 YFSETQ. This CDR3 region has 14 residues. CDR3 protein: CASSFGERNSPLHF. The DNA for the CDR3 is TGCGCCAGCAGCTTCGGTGAGCGGAACTCACCCCTCCACTTT.

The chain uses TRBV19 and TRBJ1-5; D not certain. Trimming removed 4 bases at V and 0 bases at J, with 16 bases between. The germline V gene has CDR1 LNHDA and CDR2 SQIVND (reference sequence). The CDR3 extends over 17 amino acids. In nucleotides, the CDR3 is TGTGCCAGTAGTACTGCATTCCAGGTATATAGCAATCAGCCCCAGCATTTT. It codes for CASSTAFQVYSNQPQHF.

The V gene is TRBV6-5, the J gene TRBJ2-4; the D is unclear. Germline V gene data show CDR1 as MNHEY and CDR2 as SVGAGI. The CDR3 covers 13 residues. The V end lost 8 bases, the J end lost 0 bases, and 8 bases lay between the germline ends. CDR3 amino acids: CASLDLAKNIQYF. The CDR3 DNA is TGTGCCAGCCTAGATTTAGCCAAAAACATTCAGTACTTC.

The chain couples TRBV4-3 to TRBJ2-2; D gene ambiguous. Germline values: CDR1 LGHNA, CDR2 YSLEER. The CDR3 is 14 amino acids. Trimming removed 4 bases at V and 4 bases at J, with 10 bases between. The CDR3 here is CASSPRVFTGELFF. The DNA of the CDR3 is TGCGCCAGCAGCCCAAGAGTCTTCACCGGGGAGCTGTTTTTT.

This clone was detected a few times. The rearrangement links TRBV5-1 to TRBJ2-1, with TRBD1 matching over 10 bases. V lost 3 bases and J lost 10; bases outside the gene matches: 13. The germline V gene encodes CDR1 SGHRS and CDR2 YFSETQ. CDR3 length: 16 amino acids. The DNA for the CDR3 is TGCGCCAGCAGCTGGGCCGGGACAGGGGTCTATGGGGAGCAGTTCTTC. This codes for CASSWAGTGVYGEQFF.

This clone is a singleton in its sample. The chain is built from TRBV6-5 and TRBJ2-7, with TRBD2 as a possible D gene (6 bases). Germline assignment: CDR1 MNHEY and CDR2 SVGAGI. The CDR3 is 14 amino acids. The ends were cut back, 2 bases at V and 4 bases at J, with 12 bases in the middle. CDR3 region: CASSYTPRGYEQYF. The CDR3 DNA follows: TGTGCCAGCAGTTACACACCTCGGGGGTACGAGCAGTACTTC.

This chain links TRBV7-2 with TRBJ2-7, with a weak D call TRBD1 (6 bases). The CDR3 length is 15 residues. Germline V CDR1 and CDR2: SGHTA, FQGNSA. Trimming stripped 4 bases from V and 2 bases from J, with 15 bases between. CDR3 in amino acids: CASSSRAGDPYEQYF. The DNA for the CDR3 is TGTGCCAGCAGCTCCCGAGCAGGGGATCCCTACGAGCAGTACTTC. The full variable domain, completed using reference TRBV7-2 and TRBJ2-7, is GAGVSQSPSNKVTEKGKDVELRCDPISGHTALYWYRQSLGQGLEFLIYFQGNSAPDKSGLPSDRFSAERTGGSVSTLTIQRTQQEDSAVYLCASSSRAGDPYEQYFGPGTRLTVT.

The CDR3 coding sequence is TGTGCCAGCTCACCTGAGGGGGACTATGGCTACACCTTC. Translated: CASSPEGDYGYTF. The V call is TRBV18, the J call TRBJ1-2; the D gene is possibly TRBD1 (6 bases). The CDR3 loop spans 13 amino acids. Germline assignment: CDR1 KGHSH and CDR2 LQKENI. Trimming stripped 3 bases from V and 3 bases from J, with 8 bases between.